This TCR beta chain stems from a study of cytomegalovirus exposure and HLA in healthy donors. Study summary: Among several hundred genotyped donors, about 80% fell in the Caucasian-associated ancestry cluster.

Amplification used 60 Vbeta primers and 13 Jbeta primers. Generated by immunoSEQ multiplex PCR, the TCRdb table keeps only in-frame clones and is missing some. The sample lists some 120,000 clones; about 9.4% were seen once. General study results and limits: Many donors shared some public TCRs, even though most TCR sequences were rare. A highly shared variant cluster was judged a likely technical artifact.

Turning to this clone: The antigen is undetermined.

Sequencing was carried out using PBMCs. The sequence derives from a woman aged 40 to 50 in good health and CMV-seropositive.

The CDR3 loop reads CASSFPGTSNTGELFF. For the CDR3, the DNA is TGTGCCAGCAGCTTCCCCGGGACATCGAACACCGGGGAGCTGTTTTTT. V is TRBV9 and J is TRBJ2-2, with D maybe TRBD1 (6 bases). The CDR3 consists of 16 residues. The V gene's germline CDR1 is SGDLS and CDR2 YYNGEE. V dropped 4 bases and J dropped 0 bases, with 13 bases sitting between them.